This section outlines one T cell receptor (beta chain) sequence together with its context. The target antigen is unknown. Primers included in the PCR were 60 Vbeta and 13 Jbeta primers. This table comes from immunoSEQ multiplex PCR, and its TCRdb copy is limited to in-frame clones, with some not included. Counted here are 85,000 to 130,000 clones, 75% to 85% occurring once; the ten biggest clones make up more than 0.95%. The CDR3 is made up of 19 amino acids. V lost 3 bases, J lost 1 base, and 25 bases lay in between. Germline V gene lookup returns CDR1 SGDLS and CDR2 YYNGEE. The data belong to a study of cytomegalovirus exposure and HLA in healthy donors. The study's findings and limits: Immune exposure information comprised only CMV serostatus.

The sequencing input was PBMCs. The chain links TRBV9 to TRBJ2-5; weak D call: TRBD1 (6 bases). The source of this sequence is a woman aged 18-29 years in good health and CMV-seronegative. CDR3 nucleotide sequence: TGTGCCAGCAGCGCCCCAACCGGATGGTACAGGGACCTCCAAGAGACCCAGTACTTC. This gives the protein CASSAPTGWYRDLQETQYF.